Listed here is a single T cell receptor beta chain. The CDR3 runs to 14 residues. V was clipped by 4 bases and J by 3 bases, with 13 bases between them. Germline CDR1 reads SGHNT; CDR2 reads YYREEE (reference sequence). This entry comes from a study of blood T cell repertoires in COVID-19. Study information: The United States, Italy and Spain supplied acute and convalescent COVID-19 samples. PBMCs, B-cell-depleted T cells, or T cells were the source of the cDNA or gDNA that made up the material.

Profiled with immunoSEQ multiplex PCR; TCRdb holds only in-frame clones, not every one. The sample holds approximately 110,000 clones, around four fifths seen once. Sequencing was performed on peripheral blood. This receptor was identified in a woman aged 60-75 years with acute or convalescent COVID-19. The chain joins TRBV5-4 to TRBJ1-1; no reliable D call. The CDR3: CASSPPARDTEAFF. CDR3 coding DNA: TGTGCCAGCAGCCCCCCGGCCCGGGACACTGAAGCTTTCTTT.